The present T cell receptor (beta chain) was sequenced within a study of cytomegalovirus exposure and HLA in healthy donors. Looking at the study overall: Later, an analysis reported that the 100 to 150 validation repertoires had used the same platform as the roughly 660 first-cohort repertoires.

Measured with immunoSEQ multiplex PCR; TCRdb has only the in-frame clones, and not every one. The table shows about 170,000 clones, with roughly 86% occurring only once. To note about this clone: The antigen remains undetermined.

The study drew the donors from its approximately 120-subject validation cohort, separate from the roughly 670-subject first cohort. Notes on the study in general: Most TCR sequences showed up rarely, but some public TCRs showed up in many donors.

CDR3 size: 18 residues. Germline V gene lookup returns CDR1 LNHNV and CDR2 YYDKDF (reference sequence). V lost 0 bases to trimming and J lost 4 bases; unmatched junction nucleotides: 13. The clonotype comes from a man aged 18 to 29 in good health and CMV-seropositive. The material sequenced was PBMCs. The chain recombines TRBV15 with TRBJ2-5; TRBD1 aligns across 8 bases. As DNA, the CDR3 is TGTGCCACCAGCAGAGATATGGGCAGGGGGCCTTTGGTAGAGACCCAGTACTTC. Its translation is CATSRDMGRGPLVETQYF.